This TCR beta chain was found in a study of shared clonotypes between healthy human individuals. It was across several immunoSEQ plates that each subset's genomic DNA was evenly split. Using immunoSEQ multiplex PCR, the repertoire was profiled, and TCRdb retains in-frame clones only, with some absent. The sample has more than 2,000,000 clones, just over 90% seen once. V lost 4 bases and J lost 5; bases outside the gene matches: 5. CDR1 and CDR2 from the germline V gene are SGHRS and YFSETQ. The CDR3 has 14 amino acids. Only Caucasian adults living in Nashville, Tennessee made up the donor group. The clonotype originates from a man in his late teens or twenties in good health. Some clones in this sample may be carry-over from other donors' samples. Sequencing was carried out using naive CD4+ T cells from PBMCs. Subset specified: CD45RA+ positively selected. The chain links TRBV5-1 to TRBJ2-1; 8 bases map to TRBD1. CDR3 loop: CASSRDRLDNEQFF. Written as DNA, the CDR3 is TGCGCCAGCAGCCGGGACAGGTTAGACAATGAGCAGTTCTTC.